This is a list of T cell receptor beta chains from one sample in a study of Ad26.COV2.S vaccination and SARS-CoV-2 variants. TCRdb's table, derived via immunoSEQ multiplex PCR, lists solely in-frame clones and lacks some. Of 200,000 to 300,000 clones in the sample, roughly 90% were seen once. The specimen comprised peripheral blood, sampled in a trial of Ad26.COV2.S vaccine versus placebo. The receptors were sampled from a person between 18 and 60 years old who received the Ad26.COV2.S COVID-19 vaccine or a placebo. CDR3s include the opening cysteine and the closing phenylalanine or tryptophan. The D gene is left open where the match is weak. The size of a clone is reported for some rows only, either as once, few or many, or as a class for expanded clones.

j_call v_call cdr3_length clone_size d_call cdr3_aa cdr3_nt
TRBJ2-7 TRBV4-1 16 few TRBD2 CASSQVMTSGRAGQYF TGCGCCAGCAGCCAAGTGATGACTAGCGGGAGGGCCGGGCAGTACTTC
TRBJ2-1 TRBV27 14 NA TRBD2 CASSSGTSGNEQFF TGTGCCAGCAGTTCCGGGACTAGCGGCAATGAGCAGTTCTTC
TRBJ1-2 TRBV28 14 NA NA CASSPPTSPYGYTF TGTGCCAGCAGCCCCCCCACCAGTCCCTATGGCTACACCTTC
TRBJ2-6 TRBV7-2 18 many NA CASSLGPAPSSGANVLTF TGTGCCAGCAGCTTAGGACCGGCACCGTCATCTGGGGCCAACGTCCTGACTTTC
TRBJ1-2 TRBV14 13 NA TRBD1 CASSQATGGGYTF TGTGCCAGCAGCCAAGCGACAGGGGGCGGCTACACCTTC
TRBJ2-7 TRBV5-4 15 once NA CASSSPQGTGYEQYF TGTGCCAGCAGCTCGCCTCAGGGTACGGGCTACGAGCAGTACTTC
TRBJ1-5 TRBV6-5 13 NA NA CASSPGGRQPQHF TGTGCCAGCAGCCCGGGGGGGCGTCAGCCCCAGCATTTT
TRBJ2-1 TRBV5-4 15 NA NA CASSPVGGVDNEQFF TGTGCCAGCAGCCCGGTGGGGGGAGTGGACAATGAGCAGTTCTTC
TRBJ2-3 TRBV5-1 16 NA NA CASSSSGRGLGDTQYF TGCGCCAGCAGCTCGTCCGGACGCGGGCTTGGAGATACGCAGTATTTT
TRBJ2-7 TRBV18 13 NA NA CASSFDSLREQYF TGTGCCAGCTCGTTCGACAGTCTCCGGGAGCAGTACTTC
TRBJ2-1 TRBV6-1 15 once NA CASSDKPPGGNEQFF TGTGCCAGCAGTGATAAACCCCCTGGGGGGAATGAGCAGTTCTTC
TRBJ1-2 TRBV3-1/TRBV3-2 14 few NA CASSPGQVNYGYTF TGTGCCAGCAGCCCGGGGCAGGTTAACTATGGCTACACCTTC
TRBJ2-7 TRBV5-6 15 NA NA CASSFRTAPSYEQYF TGTGCCAGCAGCTTTAGGACAGCGCCGTCCTACGAGCAGTACTTC
TRBJ1-1 TRBV28 17 NA NA CASSSMITGLANTEAFF TGTGCCAGCAGTTCCATGATCACAGGGTTGGCGAACACTGAAGCTTTCTTT
TRBJ1-4 TRBV29-1 16 NA TRBD1 CSVGAGQGALNEKLFF TGCAGCGTGGGTGCGGGACAGGGGGCGCTGAATGAAAAACTGTTTTTT
TRBJ2-1 TRBV13 14 NA TRBD2 CASSEGTRGNEQFF TGTGCCAGCAGCGAAGGGACTAGGGGTAATGAGCAGTTCTTC
TRBJ1-1 TRBV6-5 15 NA NA CASTIGAGRITEAFF TGTGCCAGCACCATTGGGGCAGGGAGAATCACTGAAGCTTTCTTT
TRBJ2-1 TRBV10-1 13 NA TRBD2 CASSSGGANEQFF TGCGCCAGCAGTAGCGGGGGGGCCAATGAGCAGTTCTTC
TRBJ2-7 TRBV6-6 15 NA NA CASSYSRPGSYEQYF TGTGCCAGCAGTTATAGCCGGCCAGGTTCCTACGAGCAGTACTTC